The 5 T cell receptor beta chains listed next were all sequenced from one sample in a study of blood T cells in healthy people across ages. The authors ran a second PCR of about 7 to 11 cycles using a sample-barcoded 5' primer and a J-beta primer mix. TCRdb processed the 5' RACE reads anew with MiXCR; each CDR3 protein has one entry. The sample shows hundreds of thousands of distinct CDR3 sequences, approximately 21% of them seen only once. Specimen: blood. These TCRs come from a man between 65 and 80 years old in good health.

The V and J genes are TRBV20-1 and TRBJ1-1; D is undetermined. The CDR3 consists of 13 residues. V was clipped by 6 bases and J by 1 base, with 12 bases between them. From germline, CDR1 is DFQATT and CDR2 SNEGSKA (reference sequence). CDR3 residues: CSARNWENTEAFF. The CDR3 DNA is TGCAGTGCCCGGAACTGGGAGAACACTGAAGCTTTCTTT.

This clonotype came up many times. J is TRBJ2-5 and V is TRBV12-3 or TRBV12-4, with 10 bases fitting TRBD1. V lost 3 bases and J lost 4; bases outside the gene matches: 2. The CDR3 covers 14 residues. CDR3 region: CASSLTGGPETQYF. The CDR3 DNA reads as TGTGCCAGCAGTTTGACAGGGGGCCCAGAGACCCAGTACTTC.

This clonotype appeared many times. The gene calls are TRBV14 and TRBJ2-1; 10 positions match TRBD1. V was clipped by 1 base and J by 2 bases; unmatched bases: 5. CDR1 and CDR2 (germline): SGHDN, FVKESK. The CDR3 extends over 17 amino acids. In DNA form, the CDR3 reads TGTGCCAGCAGCCAAGTTTCCGGACAGGGGGCCTACAATGAGCAGTTCTTC. Its translation is CASSQVSGQGAYNEQFF. Looking up the rest from reference TRBV14 and TRBJ2-1 gives the full variable domain: EAGVTQFPSHSVIEKGQTVTLRCDPISGHDNLYWYRRVMGKEIKFLLHFVKESKQDESGMPNNRFLAERTGGTYSTLKVQPAELEDSGVYFCASSQVSGQGAYNEQFFGPGTRLTVL.

Comments on this clonotype: A single base separates this from a much larger clone, so it may be a read error. The chain recombines TRBV7-6 with TRBJ2-7, with D perhaps TRBD2 (6 bases). Germline V CDR1 and CDR2: SGHVS, FNYEAQ. The CDR3 has 15 amino acids. Written as DNA, the CDR3 is TGTGCCAGCAGCTTAGAAATAGCGGACTCCTACGAGCAGTGCTTC. It is translated as CASSLEIADSYEQCF.

Only a few counts were recorded for this clonotype. V is TRBV5-1 and J is TRBJ1-3; D may be TRBD1 (5 bases). The V and J ends lost 7 bases and 1 base respectively, with 12 bases between them. CDR1 is SGHRS and CDR2 is YFSETQ in the germline V gene. The CDR3 consists of 14 residues. In nucleotides, the CDR3 is TGCGCCAGCCACCAAGGGGTGTCTGGAAACACCATATATTTT. It encodes CASHQGVSGNTIYF.